The 24 T cell receptor beta chains in this list originate from one sample, sequenced in a study of control samples from healthy donors and cancer patients (TCRdb year 2020). Preparation of the library involved the immunoSEQ multiplex PCR assay. TCRdb re-hosts the immuneACCESS table, in-frame sequences only. Its copies lack some clones; in the studies checked, an unresolved V gene accounts for under half of them, and the cause for the rest is not known. For this sample there are 65,000 to 90,000 clones; approximately 94% appear just once. In total, the top ten clones hold 2.5% to 3% of the sample. The sample taken for sequencing was blood. These receptors all stem from a woman in her 30s in good health.

The V gene is TRBV6-1, the J gene TRBJ1-6; the D gene is possibly TRBD1 (6 bases). This CDR3 contains 16 residues. Germline V lookup: CDR1 MNHNS, CDR2 SASEGT. Trimming removed 2 bases from V and 7 bases from J, with 15 bases in between. The CDR3 protein is CASSEFLGAVNSPLHF. CDR3 coding DNA: TGTGCCAGCAGTGAATTCTTGGGGGCAGTCAATTCACCCCTCCACTTT.

This clone was seen a handful of times. V gene TRBV19 combines with J gene TRBJ1-6; 11 nucleotides align to TRBD1. The CDR3 extends over 15 amino acids. CDR1 and CDR2 (germline): LNHDA, SQIVND (reference sequence). J lost 9 bases, V lost 6 bases, and 7 bases had no gene match. The DNA of the CDR3 is TGTGCCAGTAGCAGCGGGGACAGGGGGTTTTCACCCCTCCACTTT. As protein: CASSSGDRGFSPLHF.

The J gene is TRBJ1-6, the V gene TRBV6-5; 7 bases agree with TRBD1. Germline V lookup: CDR1 MNHEY, CDR2 SVGAGI. The ends lost 5 bases at V and 8 bases at J; junction bases unmatched: 9. The CDR3 consists of 15 residues. The CDR3 protein is CASSPLTGFDSPLHF. DNA for the CDR3: TGTGCCAGCAGTCCCCTGACAGGGTTTGATTCACCCCTCCACTTT.

This clone was seen just once. The chain has TRBV4-2 and TRBJ1-1, with D possibly TRBD1 on 5 matching bases. CDR1 LGHNA and CDR2 YNFKEQ come from the germline V gene. Trimming left V 2 bases short and J 1 base short, with 14 bases between. This CDR3 is built from 16 residues. The CDR3 protein is CASSQLWGRRNTEAFF. The CDR3 bases are TGTGCCAGCAGCCAACTCTGGGGCAGACGGAACACTGAAGCTTTCTTT.

The chain carries TRBV4-1 and TRBJ1-3; 7 bases agree with TRBD1. V was clipped by 5 bases and J by 0 bases; unmatched bases: 16. The length of the CDR3 is 19 residues. Germline CDR1 and CDR2: MGHRA and YSYEKL. CDR3 sequence (DNA): TGCGCCAGCAGCATAAGGGAAGACAGGGAGGTAACCTCTGGAAACACCATATATTTT. Its translation is CASSIREDREVTSGNTIYF.

The chain joins TRBV19 to TRBJ1-5; D is perhaps TRBD1 (6 bases). The CDR3 loop spans 14 amino acids. From germline, CDR1 is LNHDA and CDR2 SQIVND (reference sequence). Trimming took 6 bases from V and 2 from J, leaving 11 bases between them. For the CDR3, the DNA is TGTGCCAGTAGGTTATCAGGGGGCAATCAGCCCCAGCATTTT. It codes for CASRLSGGNQPQHF.

The rearrangement uses TRBV28 and TRBJ1-1; D unresolved. This CDR3 is 14 amino acids long. Deletions cut 8 bases from V and 3 bases from J, with 16 bases between. Germline CDR1 is MDHEN and CDR2 is SYDVKM. CDR3 nucleotide sequence: TGTGCCAGCGTTCGTAGAAACGGACACACTGAAGCTTTCTTT. This translates into CASVRRNGHTEAFF. The full variable domain, with the rest looked up from reference TRBV28 and TRBJ1-1, is DVKVTQSSRYLVKRTGEKVFLECVQDMDHENMFWYRQDPGLGLRLIYFSYDVKMKEKGDIPEGYSVSREKKERFSLILESASTNQTSMYLCASVRRNGHTEAFFGQGTRLTVV.

The V call is TRBV5-1, the J call TRBJ2-5; D is unclear. Trimming shortened V by 4 bases and J by 2 bases, and 9 bases separated the two germline ends. Germline V gene lookup returns CDR1 SGHRS and CDR2 YFSETQ. The CDR3 sequence is 13 residues long. Here the CDR3 reads CASSPGTQETQYF. The DNA for the CDR3 is TGCGCCAGCAGCCCCGGAACGCAAGAGACCCAGTACTTC.

The CDR3 is CSAIELETQYF. CDR3 coding DNA: TGCAGTGCTATAGAGTTGGAGACCCAGTACTTC. V is TRBV20-1 and J is TRBJ2-5; D gene ambiguous. Trimming removed 4 bases at V and 5 bases at J, with 8 bases between. The CDR3 loop spans 11 amino acids. Germline V lookup: CDR1 DFQATT, CDR2 SNEGSKA (reference sequence).

The V and J genes are TRBV27 and TRBJ2-1; the D gene could be TRBD1 or TRBD2 (5 bases each). This CDR3 has 14 amino acids. The germline V and J ends were trimmed by 6 bases and 5 bases, with 14 bases remaining between them. Germline CDR1 and CDR2: MNHEY and SMNVEV (reference sequence). CDR3 amino acids: CASRISGPNNEQFF. The CDR3 DNA reads TGTGCCAGCAGGATATCGGGGCCGAACAATGAGCAGTTCTTC.

The chain employs TRBV2 and TRBJ1-1, with D possibly TRBD1 on 5 matching bases. CDR1 SNHLY and CDR2 FYNNEI come from the germline V gene. CDR3 size: 13 residues. The V gene lost 10 bases and the J gene lost 0 bases, with 12 bases spanning the gap. This chain's CDR3 is CAKPRGMNTEAFF. The DNA for the CDR3 is TGTGCCAAGCCCCGGGGGATGAACACTGAAGCTTTCTTT.

V usage is TRBV6-2 or TRBV6-3 and J usage is TRBJ1-2; D gene ambiguous. V gave up 0 bases and J gave up 1 base, with 12 bases separating them. The CDR3 contains 16 residues. From germline, CDR1 is MNHEY and CDR2 SVGEGT. The DNA for the CDR3 is TGTGCCAGCAGTTACTCGATCGAGGGTTTTAACTATGGCTACACCTTC. Encoded protein: CASSYSIEGFNYGYTF.

As concerns this clone: Relative to the germline gene, one junction end is altered; a read error may explain this. The rearrangement uses TRBV18 and TRBJ2-1, with TRBD1 matching 8 bases. The CDR3 has 16 amino acids. The germline V gene encodes CDR1 KGHSH and CDR2 LQKENI. The CDR3 is CASSPPGTGSYNEQFF. CDR3 sequence (DNA): TGTGCCAGCTCCCCACCCGGGACAGGAAGCTACAATGAGCAGTTCTTC.

The chain carries TRBV28 and TRBJ1-5; TRBD1 aligns across 7 bases. Germline values: CDR1 MDHEN, CDR2 SYDVKM. The length of the CDR3 is 15 residues. V gave up 6 bases and J gave up 4 bases; unmatched junction bases: 9. The chain's CDR3 is CASRREGAPNQPQHF. Here the CDR3 DNA reads TGTGCCAGCAGGAGGGAGGGGGCCCCTAATCAGCCCCAGCATTTT.

The chain uses TRBV2 and TRBJ2-1, with unresolved D. CDR3 length: 15 residues. V lost 7 bases and J 0 bases, leaving 13 bases between the germline ends. Germline values: CDR1 SNHLY, CDR2 FYNNEI. The CDR3 loop is CASTGDISSYNEQFF. The CDR3 region has the DNA TGTGCCAGCACCGGAGACATCAGCTCCTACAATGAGCAGTTCTTC.

The chain uses TRBV4-1 and TRBJ1-2; the match to TRBD1 covers 12 bases. CDR3 length equals 17 residues. The trim removed 2 bases at V and 2 bases at J, leaving 6 bases unmatched. CDR1 is MGHRA, CDR2 YSYEKL, per germline. The CDR3 protein is CASSQPRDRGPNYGYTF. CDR3 bases: TGCGCCAGCAGCCAACCCAGGGACAGGGGGCCAAACTATGGCTACACCTTC.

V gene TRBV11-3 combines with J gene TRBJ1-1, with TRBD1 matching 7 bases. J lost 0 bases, V lost 5 bases, and 3 bases had no gene match. CDR1 is SGHNT, CDR2 YENEEA, per germline. The CDR3 runs 14 residues. The CDR3 spells CASSRDSMNTEAFF. In DNA form, the CDR3 reads TGTGCCAGCAGCCGGGACAGCATGAACACTGAAGCTTTCTTT.

The chain uses TRBV2 and TRBJ1-2; 7 nucleotides agree with TRBD1. The CDR3 is 13 amino acids. The V gene's germline CDR1 is SNHLY and CDR2 FYNNEI. The junction had 3 bases not matched to a gene; V was cut back by 5 bases and J by 3 bases. This CDR3 reads CASSMQGDYGYTF. The CDR3 DNA sequence: TGTGCCAGCAGTATGCAGGGGGACTATGGCTACACCTTC.

This chain joins TRBV19 and TRBJ1-1; 8 nucleotides align to TRBD1. Germline V lookup: CDR1 LNHDA, CDR2 SQIVND (reference sequence). The length of the CDR3 is 16 residues. V lost 3 bases, J lost 1 base, and 7 bases stayed unmatched. The CDR3 loop reads CASSIAPGQGNTEAFF. In DNA form, the CDR3 reads TGTGCCAGTAGTATCGCCCCCGGACAGGGGAACACTGAAGCTTTCTTT.

The rearrangement links TRBV10-2 to TRBJ1-2; a weak D match, TRBD1 (5 bases). Germline-derived CDR1 and CDR2 are WSHSY and SAAADI. The CDR3 runs to 15 residues. Trimming stripped 2 bases from V and 1 base from J, with 11 bases between. Written as DNA, the CDR3 is TGCGCCAGCAGTGAGGAGGCAGGGCGTAACTATGGCTACACCTTC. Translation: CASSEEAGRNYGYTF.

The chain is built from TRBV11-2 and TRBJ1-1, with 10 positions matching TRBD1. Germline V lookup: CDR1 SGHAT, CDR2 FQNNGV. The CDR3 covers 15 residues. The V segment lost 3 bases and the J segment 3 bases; nucleotides outside the gene matches: 4. CDR3 residues: CASSLMGQGYTEAFF. CDR3 bases: TGTGCCAGCAGCTTGATGGGACAGGGGTACACTGAAGCTTTCTTT. Looking up the rest from reference TRBV11-2 and TRBJ1-1 gives the full variable domain: EAGVAQSPRYKIIEKRQSVAFWCNPISGHATLYWYQQILGQGPKLLIQFQNNGVVDDSQLPKDRFSAERLKGVDSTLKIQPAKLEDSAVYLCASSLMGQGYTEAFFGQGTRLTVV.

This clone has just one count. This chain connects TRBV5-1 to TRBJ1-3; D remains ambiguous. The CDR3 has 15 residues. In germline, CDR1 is SGHRS, CDR2 YFSETQ. V was pared by 4 bases and J by 4 bases, with 15 bases between. The CDR3 region is CASSAGVSGGNTIYF. The DNA for the CDR3 is TGCGCCAGCAGCGCTGGAGTCAGCGGAGGAAACACCATATATTTT.

The chain carries TRBV7-3 and TRBJ1-1; 9 bases align to TRBD1. Per the germline V gene, CDR1 is SGHTA and CDR2 is FQGTGA. The CDR3 spans 13 residues. V gave up 5 bases and J gave up 5 bases; unmatched junction bases: 3. This chain's CDR3 is CASSRDRETEAFF. The CDR3 DNA reads TGTGCCAGCAGCCGGGACAGGGAAACTGAAGCTTTCTTT.

The genes are TRBV30 and TRBJ1-5; the match to TRBD1 covers 7 bases. Looked up from germline, CDR1 is GTSNPN and CDR2 is SVGIG (reference sequence). J lost 4 bases, V lost 3 bases, and 9 bases had no gene match. This CDR3 has 15 residues. For the CDR3, the DNA is TGTGCCTGGAGCATGGCAGGGGGTCAGAATCAGCCCCAGCATTTT. Translating it yields CAWSMAGGQNQPQHF.